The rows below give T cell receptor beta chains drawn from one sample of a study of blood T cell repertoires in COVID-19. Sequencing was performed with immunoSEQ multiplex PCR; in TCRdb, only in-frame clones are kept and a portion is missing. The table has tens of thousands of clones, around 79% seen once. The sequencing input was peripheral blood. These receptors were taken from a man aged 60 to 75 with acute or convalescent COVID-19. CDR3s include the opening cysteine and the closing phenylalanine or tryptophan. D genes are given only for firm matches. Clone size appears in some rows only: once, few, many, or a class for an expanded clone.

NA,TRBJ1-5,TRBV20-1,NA,TGCAGTGCTAGAGTCGGTCGGTCCCAGCATTTT,CSARVGRSQHF
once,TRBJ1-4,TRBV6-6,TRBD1,TGTGCCAGCAGTCCCGGGACAGGGGCAACTAATGAAAAACTGTTTTTT,CASSPGTGATNEKLFF
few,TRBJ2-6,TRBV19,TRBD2,TGTGCCAGTAGTACAACTAGCGGAGACTTCTCTGGGGCCAACGTCCTGACTTTC,CASSTTSGDFSGANVLTF
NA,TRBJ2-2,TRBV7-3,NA,TGTGCCAGCAGCCGCACGGGGCAGGGGTCGGACACCGGGGAGCTGTTTTTT,CASSRTGQGSDTGELFF
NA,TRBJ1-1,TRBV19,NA,TGTGCCAGTAGTATCAGGGGTGTCACTGAAGCTTTCTTT,CASSIRGVTEAFF
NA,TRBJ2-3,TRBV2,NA,TGTGCCAGCAAGTTAAGATACGGAGACAGCACAGATACGCAGTATTTT,CASKLRYGDSTDTQYF
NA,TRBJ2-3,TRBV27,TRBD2,TGTGCCAGCAGCTCCGGGACTAGCCGCACAGATACGCAGTATTTT,CASSSGTSRTDTQYF
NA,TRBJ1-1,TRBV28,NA,TGTGCCAGTAAAACAGGGTTGAACACTGAAGCTTTCTTT,CASKTGLNTEAFF
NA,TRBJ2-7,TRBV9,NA,TGTGCCAGCAGCCACACGGTGGGCAGCTCCTACGAGCAGTACTTC,CASSHTVGSSYEQYF
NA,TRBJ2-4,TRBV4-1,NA,TGCGCCAGCAGTCTAGAGGGCCAGGGGGGAAGCAAAAACATTCAGTACTTC,CASSLEGQGGSKNIQYF
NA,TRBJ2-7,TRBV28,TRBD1,TGTGCCAGCAGTTCGTTTAAACAGGGGCGGTACGAGCAGTACTTC,CASSSFKQGRYEQYF
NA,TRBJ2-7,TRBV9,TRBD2,TGTGCCAGCAGCGTACCCGACGGGGCTAGCGGAGATTACGAGCAGTACTTC,CASSVPDGASGDYEQYF
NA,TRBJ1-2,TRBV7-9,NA,TGTGCCAGCAGCTTAGGAGACAACCGCGGCTACACCTTC,CASSLGDNRGYTF
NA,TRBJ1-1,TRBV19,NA,TGTGCCAGTAGTATAACCAGGGCCCCCCCTGAAGCTTTCTTT,CASSITRAPPEAFF
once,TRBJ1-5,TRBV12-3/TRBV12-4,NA,TGTGCCAGCAGTTTAAGGGGAAATCAGCCCCAGCATTTT,CASSLRGNQPQHF
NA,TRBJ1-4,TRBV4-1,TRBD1,TGCGCCAGCAGCCAAGTGTCCGGACAGGCTAATGAAAAACTGTTTTTT,CASSQVSGQANEKLFF
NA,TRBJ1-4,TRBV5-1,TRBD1,TGCGCCAGCAGCTTGACTACAGGGGGAAGGACTAATGAAAAACTGTTTTTT,CASSLTTGGRTNEKLFF
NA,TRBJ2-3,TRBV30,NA,TGTGCCTGGAGGACTGGCTCCACAGATACGCAGTATTTT,CAWRTGSTDTQYF
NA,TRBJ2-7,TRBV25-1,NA,TGTGCCAGCAGTCGGGACACCGTCTCCTACGAGCAGTACTTC,CASSRDTVSYEQYF
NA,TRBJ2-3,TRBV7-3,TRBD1,TGTGCCAGCACCCTACAGGGGCTTAGCACAGATACGCAGTATTTT,CASTLQGLSTDTQYF
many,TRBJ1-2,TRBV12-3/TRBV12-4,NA,TGTGCCAGTTTCGACAGGACTAACTATGGCTACACCTTC,CASFDRTNYGYTF
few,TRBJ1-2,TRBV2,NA,TGTGCCAGCAGTGGACAGCCCTCATCTACTAACTATGGCTACACCTTC,CASSGQPSSTNYGYTF
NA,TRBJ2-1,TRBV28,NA,TGTGCCAGCAGGGGCTCGTCCTACAATGAGCAGTTCTTC,CASRGSSYNEQFF
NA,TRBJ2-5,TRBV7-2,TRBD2,TGTGCCAGCAGACCGGCTAGCGGGGGGCAAGAGACCCAGTACTTC,CASRPASGGQETQYF
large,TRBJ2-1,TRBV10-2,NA,TGCGCCAGCAGCCCGACTAGTCAGGAGCAGTTCTTC,CASSPTSQEQFF
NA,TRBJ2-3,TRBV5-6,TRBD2,TGTGCCAGCAGCTTGGCTCTGACTAGCGGGAGCACAGATACGCAGTATTTT,CASSLALTSGSTDTQYF
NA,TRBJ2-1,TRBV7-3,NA,TGTGCCAGCAGCCTGGACAGAGGGTGGAATGAGCAGTTCTTC,CASSLDRGWNEQFF
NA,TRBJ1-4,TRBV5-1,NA,TGCGCCAGCACCCCGACAATTGGAAATGAAAAACTGTTTTTT,CASTPTIGNEKLFF
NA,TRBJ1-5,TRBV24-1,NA,TGTGCCACCAGTGATTTTGGGGGGAGTCAGCCCCAGCATTTT,CATSDFGGSQPQHF
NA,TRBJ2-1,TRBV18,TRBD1,TGTGCCAGCTCACCACCGGGACAGGGCTTCAATGAGCAGTTCTTC,CASSPPGQGFNEQFF
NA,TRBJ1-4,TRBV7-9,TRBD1,TGTGCCAGCAGCTTACGGACAGGGGCGACTGAAAAACTGTTTTTT,CASSLRTGATEKLFF
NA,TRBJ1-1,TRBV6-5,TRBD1,TGTGCCAGCACATCGACAGGGACTGCGGACACTGAAGCTTTCTTT,CASTSTGTADTEAFF
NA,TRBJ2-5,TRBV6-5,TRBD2,TGTGCCAGCAGCACTAGCGGGATGGGAGAGACCCAGTACTTC,CASSTSGMGETQYF